Each of the 26 T cell receptor beta chains below was sequenced from the same sample in a study of blood T cell repertoires in COVID-19. Using immunoSEQ multiplex PCR, the repertoire was profiled, and TCRdb retains in-frame clones only, with some absent. The data show around 300,000 clones, roughly 89% seen once. Input material: PBMCs or T cells enriched from blood (not recorded which). The receptors originated from a woman aged 60 to 75 who had recovered from COVID-19.

The CDR3 bases are TGTGCCAGCTCACCACCGCTAGCGGGAGTAGGGCGTAAAGAGACCCAGTACTTC. Protein product: CASSPPLAGVGRKETQYF. The chain has TRBV18 and TRBJ2-5; 10 bases fit TRBD2. The CDR3 loop spans 18 amino acids. Looked up from germline, CDR1 is KGHSH and CDR2 is LQKENI. With V trimmed by 0 bases and J by 3 bases, 10 bases remained unmatched.

V and J are TRBV9 and TRBJ2-2; 12 bases align to TRBD2. CDR1 is SGDLS and CDR2 is YYNGEE in the germline V gene. The CDR3 runs to 16 residues. The V gene end was trimmed by 3 bases and the J gene end by 6 bases; junction bases not matched to a gene: 6. The CDR3 nucleotides are TGTGCCAGCAGCGCGGGGGGACTAGCGGGTTCCGGGGAGCTGTTTTTT. Residues: CASSAGGLAGSGELFF. Filled out from reference TRBV9 and TRBJ2-2, the complete variable domain reads DSGVTQTPKHLITATGQRVTLRCSPRSGDLSVYWYQQSLDQGLQFLIQYYNGEERAKGNILERFSAQQFPDLHSELNLSSLELGDSALYFCASSAGGLAGSGELFFGEGSRLTVL.

The rearrangement uses TRBV5-4 and TRBJ1-1, with 8 bases fitting TRBD1. This CDR3 contains 13 residues. V gave up 2 bases and J gave up 10 bases; unmatched junction bases: 7. The germline gives CDR1 SGHNT, CDR2 YYREEE (reference sequence). DNA for the CDR3: TGTGCCAGCAGCTTAGGCAGGGGGCGAGGAGCTTTCTTT. Protein: CASSLGRGRGAFF.

This rearrangement joins TRBV5-4 to TRBJ2-7; weak D call: TRBD1 (5 bases). Trimming cost V 3 bases and J 3 bases, with 10 bases left between them. Germline-derived CDR1 and CDR2 are SGHNT and YYREEE (reference sequence). The CDR3 covers 13 residues. CDR3 sequence: CASSSDIVYEQYF. DNA for the CDR3: TGTGCCAGCAGCTCGGACATAGTCTACGAGCAGTACTTC.

The chain employs TRBV9 and TRBJ1-1; 8 positions agree with TRBD1. J lost 0 bases, V lost 7 bases, and 11 bases had no gene match. Germline V lookup: CDR1 SGDLS, CDR2 YYNGEE. The CDR3 is 16 amino acids. Written as DNA, the CDR3 is TGTGCCAGCTCTACAGGGGGAGCCCGCATGAACACTGAAGCTTTCTTT. Translation gives CASSTGGARMNTEAFF.

V is TRBV19 and J is TRBJ1-5; 8 bases are shared with TRBD1. Germline assignment: CDR1 LNHDA and CDR2 SQIVND (reference sequence). CDR3 length: 18 residues. Trimming cost V 4 bases and J 2 bases; bases outside gene matches: 13. The CDR3 DNA reads TGTGCCAGTAGTAGCCCCCCCGGACAGGGAATTCGCAATCAGCCCCAGCATTTT. This encodes CASSSPPGQGIRNQPQHF.

The chain couples TRBV5-1 to TRBJ1-1, with 7 nucleotides matching TRBD1. V trimming: 2 bases; J trimming: 6 bases; junction bases outside the gene matches: 10. The CDR3 is 15 residues long. From germline, CDR1 is SGHRS and CDR2 YFSETQ. This CDR3 is CASSLRFGTASEAFF. CDR3 in DNA: TGCGCCAGCAGCTTAAGGTTTGGGACAGCGTCTGAAGCTTTCTTT.

The CDR3 sequence: CASSVRETGGFFNYGYTF. Here the CDR3 DNA reads TGTGCCAGCAGTGTGAGGGAGACAGGGGGTTTTTTTAACTATGGCTACACCTTC. The V and J genes are TRBV6-1 and TRBJ1-2, with 9 bases matching TRBD1. Germline CDR1 MNHNS, CDR2 SASEGT. The trim removed 4 bases at V and 1 base at J, leaving 13 bases unmatched. The CDR3 spans 18 residues.

This clone was found a few times. The chain joins TRBV2 to TRBJ2-7; D is uncertain. In germline, CDR1 is SNHLY, CDR2 FYNNEI. The germline V and J ends were trimmed by 4 bases and 0 bases, with 7 bases remaining between them. This CDR3 spans 13 amino acids. The CDR3 is CASSVGTSYEQYF. In DNA form, the CDR3 reads TGTGCCAGCAGTGTTGGCACCTCCTACGAGCAGTACTTC.

The chain combines TRBV19 with TRBJ2-2, with 12 bases matching TRBD1. The CDR3 is 17 amino acids. With 6 bases clipped from V and 9 bases from J, the junction kept 14 bases outside the gene matches. CDR1 and CDR2 (germline): LNHDA, SQIVND (reference sequence). The chain's CDR3 is CASRIRGTGGAKRELFF. CDR3 nucleotide sequence: TGTGCCAGTAGAATTAGGGGGACAGGGGGCGCGAAAAGGGAGCTGTTTTTT.

This chain uses TRBV9 with TRBJ1-3; TRBD1 agrees at 8 bases. The CDR3 runs to 14 residues. Germline values: CDR1 SGDLS, CDR2 YYNGEE. V shed 3 bases and J 4 bases; nucleotides not matched to a gene: 3. The CDR3 bases are TGTGCCAGCAGCGACCGACAGGGGGGAAACACCATATATTTT. This gives the protein CASSDRQGGNTIYF.

The V call is TRBV7-8, the J call TRBJ2-5; D is ambiguous. V lost 0 bases, J lost 1 base, and 6 bases lay in between. This CDR3 has 14 residues. CDR1 is SGHVS, CDR2 FQNEAQ, per germline. The CDR3 here is CASSLAAVQETQYF. In DNA, the CDR3 is TGTGCCAGCAGCTTAGCGGCGGTCCAAGAGACCCAGTACTTC.

V gene TRBV10-3 combines with J gene TRBJ1-3; the D gene is possibly TRBD1 (5 bases). Germline CDR1 and CDR2: ENHRY and SYGVKD. Deletions cut 4 bases from V and 0 bases from J, with 10 bases between. The CDR3 covers 15 residues. The CDR3 here is CAISGTGYSGNTIYF. The CDR3 DNA sequence: TGTGCCATCAGTGGAACAGGCTACTCTGGAAACACCATATATTTT.

V usage is TRBV11-2 and J usage is TRBJ2-5; the D gene is possibly TRBD1 (5 bases). Germline-derived CDR1 and CDR2 are SGHAT and FQNNGV. The CDR3 loop spans 17 amino acids. Trimming removed 5 bases from V and 4 bases from J, with 23 bases in between. This chain's CDR3 is CASSTGPPLARRETQYF. CDR3 in DNA: TGTGCCAGCAGCACAGGCCCGCCCCTCGCCCGGCGAGAGACCCAGTACTTC.

This clone was detected once. This chain uses TRBV6-1 with TRBJ2-7, with D possibly being TRBD1 (5 bases). The CDR3 runs 15 residues. The germline V gene encodes CDR1 MNHNS and CDR2 SASEGT. V lost 1 base to trimming and J lost 1 base, with 11 bases between them. The CDR3 region is CASSEGAGSSYEQYF. CDR3 coding DNA: TGTGCCAGCAGTGAAGGGGCAGGGTCTTCCTACGAGCAGTACTTC.

V usage is TRBV25-1 and J usage is TRBJ2-7; D is ambiguous. The CDR3 totals 12 residues. In germline, CDR1 is MGHDK, CDR2 SYGVNS. V lost 8 bases and J 1 base, leaving 9 bases between the germline ends. The CDR3: CASGLQSYEQYF. In DNA form, the CDR3 reads TGTGCCAGCGGCCTACAGTCCTACGAGCAGTACTTC.

The gene calls are TRBV19 and TRBJ1-5, with 8 bases identical to TRBD1. Trimming at V came to 7 bases and at J to 3 bases, leaving 5 bases not matched to a gene. The V gene's germline CDR1 is LNHDA and CDR2 SQIVND (reference sequence). CDR3 length: 14 residues. CDR3 bases: TGTGCCAGTAATGGGGACAGGACCAATCAGCCCCAGCATTTT. This encodes CASNGDRTNQPQHF.

The rearrangement links TRBV20-1 to TRBJ2-5; D not resolved. V was cut by 8 bases and J by 5 bases, with 12 bases left in between. The germline CDR1 and CDR2 sequences are DFQATT and SNEGSKA (reference sequence). The CDR3 consists of 11 residues. CDR3: CSFYTGETQYF. In DNA, the CDR3 is TGCAGTTTCTACACCGGGGAGACCCAGTACTTC.

The rearrangement joins TRBV7-9 to TRBJ1-2; 8 bases align to TRBD1. V was clipped by 7 bases and J by 6 bases; unmatched bases: 10. The CDR3 totals 14 residues. CDR1 and CDR2 (germline): SEHNR, FQNEAQ (reference sequence). CDR3 in amino acids: CASTLEQGVHGYTF. The CDR3 DNA reads TGTGCCAGCACCTTGGAACAGGGGGTTCATGGCTACACCTTC.

CDR3 in amino acids: CASSQGAYGYTF. CDR3 coding DNA: TGTGCCAGCAGCCAGGGGGCATATGGCTACACCTTC. The chain uses TRBV5-6 and TRBJ1-2, with TRBD1 identical over 8 bases. The CDR3 is 12 amino acids. The J segment lost 5 bases and the V segment lost 4 bases, leaving 1 base of the junction unmatched. Germline CDR1 reads SGHDT; CDR2 reads YYEEEE. Together with reference TRBV5-6 and TRBJ1-2, the CDR3 gives the full variable domain: DAGVTQSPTHLIKTRGQQVTLRCSPKSGHDTVSWYQQALGQGPQFIFQYYEEEERQRGNFPDRFSGHQFPNYSSELNVNALLLGDSALYLCASSQGAYGYTFGSGTRLTVV.

The chain recombines TRBV4-2 with TRBJ1-1, with D possibly TRBD1 on 5 matching bases. The CDR3 length is 13 residues. Germline V gene sequence: CDR1 LGHNA, CDR2 YNFKEQ. Trimming took 0 bases from V and 10 from J, leaving 12 bases between them. The CDR3 nucleotides read TGTGCCAGCAGCCAAGATCTCGGGGGGGGAGCTTTCTTT. It is translated as CASSQDLGGGAFF.

The chain carries TRBV30 and TRBJ1-1, with D hard to call. Germline assignment: CDR1 GTSNPN and CDR2 SVGIG (reference sequence). Trimming removed 5 bases from V and 4 bases from J, with 17 bases in between. This CDR3 is 14 amino acids long. CDR3 region: CAWRRSLMSTEAFF. The CDR3, as DNA: TGTGCCTGGCGGCGGAGCCTGATGTCCACTGAAGCTTTCTTT.

This clone was detected only once. The chain uses TRBV7-9 and TRBJ2-7; TRBD1 might be the D (6 bases). Germline V gene lookup returns CDR1 SEHNR and CDR2 FQNEAQ (reference sequence). Deletions cut 2 bases from V and 12 bases from J, with 14 bases between. This CDR3 is built from 12 residues. CDR3 in amino acids: CASSLQGTGLYF. The CDR3 DNA sequence: TGTGCCAGCAGCTTACAGGGGACGGGGCTGTACTTC.

As regards this clone: The junction differs from germline at one of its ends, possibly a read error. This chain connects TRBV12-3 or TRBV12-4 to TRBJ2-3; no clear D gene. CDR3 length: 12 residues. The CDR3 here is CPCTTFTDTQYF. The CDR3 DNA is TGCCCCTGTACAACCTTCACAGATACGCAGTATTTT.

The chain joins TRBV2 to TRBJ2-7; no definite D call. Looked up from germline, CDR1 is SNHLY and CDR2 is FYNNEI. Trimming cost V 1 base and J 5 bases, with 9 bases left between them. The CDR3 is made up of 13 amino acids. The CDR3 sequence is CASSEGERHEQYF. The CDR3 DNA reads TGTGCCAGCAGTGAAGGAGAGCGCCACGAGCAGTACTTC.

This clone was seen once. This rearrangement joins TRBV9 to TRBJ1-2; 9 nucleotides align to TRBD1. This CDR3 is built from 14 residues. V shed 3 bases and J 5 bases; nucleotides not matched to a gene: 5. Germline CDR1 and CDR2: SGDLS and YYNGEE. Written as DNA, the CDR3 is TGTGCCAGCAGCGGACAGGGGGTTGGGTATGGCTACACCTTC. Protein sequence: CASSGQGVGYGYTF.